This entry concerns a single T cell receptor beta chain. Amplification of TCR beta CDR3 regions used RNA transcripts. Second-round multiplex PCR followed a first-round RT-PCR using HTBI primers. MiXCR, applied by TCRdb to the multiplex PCR reads, yields one record per CDR3 protein. Of 150,000 to 200,000 distinct CDR3 sequences listed, around 40% are singletons. The data stem from a study of Graves' ophthalmopathy and Graves' hyperthyroidism. Trimming cost V 4 bases and J 5 bases, with 19 bases left between them. This CDR3 has 15 amino acids. Per germline, CDR1 SGHRS and CDR2 YFSETQ. The rearrangement links TRBV5-1 to TRBJ2-7; D assignment may be TRBD1 or TRBD2 (5 bases each). Source material: peripheral blood. The sequence was collected from a man aged 25-45 years with Graves' ophthalmopathy. The CDR3 loop is CASSQGTANTHEQYF. The CDR3 nucleotides read TGCGCCAGCAGCCAAGGGACGGCAAACACCCACGAGCAGTACTTC.